This T cell receptor beta chain was observed in a study of T cells in Graves' hyperthyroidism and ophthalmopathy. A few counts support this clonotype. The CDR3 regions of TCR beta were amplified from RNA transcripts. The HTBI primer set served for first-round RT-PCR of the TCR CDR3. TCRdb processed the multiplex PCR reads anew with MiXCR; each CDR3 protein has one entry. The table lists about 640,000 distinct CDR3 sequences, around 21% of them singletons. Sequencing used blood. The clonotype comes from a man aged 25 to 40 with Graves' ophthalmopathy.

In nucleotides, the CDR3 is TGTGCCAGCAGTATTATAGGGACAGGGGGTTACGAGCAGTACTTC. Its protein product is CASSIIGTGGYEQYF. The chain combines TRBV12-3 or TRBV12-4 with TRBJ2-7; 11 positions agree with TRBD1. The J segment lost 4 bases and the V segment lost 5 bases, leaving 7 bases of the junction unmatched. This CDR3 contains 15 residues.